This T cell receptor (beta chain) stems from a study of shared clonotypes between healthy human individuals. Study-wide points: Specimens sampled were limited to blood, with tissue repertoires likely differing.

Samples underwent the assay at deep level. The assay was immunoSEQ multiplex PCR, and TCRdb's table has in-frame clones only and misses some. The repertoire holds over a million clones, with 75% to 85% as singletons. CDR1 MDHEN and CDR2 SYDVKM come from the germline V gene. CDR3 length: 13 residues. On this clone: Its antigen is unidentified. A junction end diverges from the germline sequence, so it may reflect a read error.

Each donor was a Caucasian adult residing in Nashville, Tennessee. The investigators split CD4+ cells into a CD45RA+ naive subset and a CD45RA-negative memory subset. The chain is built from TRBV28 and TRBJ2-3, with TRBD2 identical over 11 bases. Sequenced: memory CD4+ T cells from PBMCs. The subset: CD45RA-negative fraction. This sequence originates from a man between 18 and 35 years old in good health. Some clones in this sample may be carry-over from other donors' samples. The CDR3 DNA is TGTGCCAGCTACGGCCGGTTAGCGGGAGGGCCAGTTTTT. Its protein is CASYGRLAGGPVF.